A selection of T cell receptor beta chains follows, all from one sample in a study of blood T cell repertoires in COVID-19. The assay was immunoSEQ multiplex PCR, and TCRdb's table has in-frame clones only and misses some. The sample holds roughly 79,000 clones, roughly four fifths seen once. Material: peripheral blood. Receptor source: a human donor in a cohort sampled during active COVID-19. The CDR3 runs from the conserved cysteine through the conserved F or W. The order of the fields is J gene, clone size, D gene, V gene, CDR3 protein, CDR3 DNA. D genes are given only for firm matches. Size values are once, few and many counts, or a class for expanded clones, and some rows have none.

J gene: TRBJ2-3
clone size: -
D gene: TRBD1
V gene: TRBV4-1
CDR3 protein: CASSQERGGVTDTQYF
CDR3 DNA: TGCGCCAGCAGCCAAGAGCGAGGGGGCGTGACAGATACGCAGTATTTT

J gene: TRBJ2-6
clone size: -
D gene: TRBD1
V gene: TRBV4-3
CDR3 protein: CASSQEGQGPSGANVLTF
CDR3 DNA: TGCGCCAGCAGCCAAGAGGGACAGGGTCCGAGCGGGGCCAACGTCCTGACTTTC

J gene: TRBJ1-1
clone size: few
D gene: -
V gene: TRBV7-3
CDR3 protein: CATTGVNTEAFF
CDR3 DNA: TGTGCCACTACCGGAGTCAACACTGAAGCTTTCTTT

J gene: TRBJ1-1
clone size: -
D gene: -
V gene: TRBV20-1
CDR3 protein: CSAQPGGKAFF
CDR3 DNA: TGCAGTGCCCAACCAGGCGGGAAAGCTTTCTTT

J gene: TRBJ2-5
clone size: -
D gene: -
V gene: TRBV18
CDR3 protein: CASSPTPQETQYF
CDR3 DNA: TGTGCCAGCTCACCAACACCCCAAGAGACCCAGTACTTC

J gene: TRBJ1-1
clone size: -
D gene: -
V gene: TRBV29-1
CDR3 protein: CSVVRGSTEAFF
CDR3 DNA: TGCAGCGTTGTTCGGGGATCCACTGAAGCTTTCTTT

J gene: TRBJ2-3
clone size: -
D gene: -
V gene: TRBV6-5
CDR3 protein: CASRLQGDTQYF
CDR3 DNA: TGTGCCAGCAGGCTCCAGGGAGATACGCAGTATTTT

J gene: TRBJ2-7
clone size: -
D gene: -
V gene: TRBV5-4
CDR3 protein: CASSLSQGSRGYEQYF
CDR3 DNA: TGTGCCAGCAGCTTGTCGCAGGGCTCGAGAGGCTACGAGCAGTACTTC

J gene: TRBJ2-7
clone size: few
D gene: -
V gene: TRBV2
CDR3 protein: CASGALWYEQYF
CDR3 DNA: TGTGCCAGCGGGGCCCTGTGGTACGAGCAGTACTTC

J gene: TRBJ1-4
clone size: -
D gene: -
V gene: TRBV4-1
CDR3 protein: CASSQVPGSDEKLFF
CDR3 DNA: TGCGCCAGCAGCCAAGTGCCCGGGTCGGATGAAAAACTGTTTTTT

J gene: TRBJ1-2
clone size: -
D gene: -
V gene: TRBV4-3
CDR3 protein: CASSQDRTTYGYTF
CDR3 DNA: TGCGCCAGCAGCCAAGACAGGACAACCTATGGCTACACCTTC

J gene: TRBJ2-7
clone size: once
D gene: -
V gene: TRBV7-2
CDR3 protein: CASSPDYTTSYEQYF
CDR3 DNA: TGTGCCAGCAGCCCTGACTATACCACCTCCTACGAGCAGTACTTC

J gene: TRBJ2-3
clone size: -
D gene: TRBD2
V gene: TRBV11-2
CDR3 protein: CASSSRLAGEADTQYF
CDR3 DNA: TGTGCCAGCAGCTCAAGACTAGCGGGGGAGGCAGATACGCAGTATTTT

J gene: TRBJ1-1
clone size: -
D gene: -
V gene: TRBV5-1
CDR3 protein: CASKVGDTNTEAFF
CDR3 DNA: TGCGCCAGCAAGGTGGGCGACACGAACACTGAAGCTTTCTTT

J gene: TRBJ1-2
clone size: -
D gene: TRBD1
V gene: TRBV28
CDR3 protein: CASSLTGEKDYGYTF
CDR3 DNA: TGTGCCAGCAGTTTGACAGGGGAGAAGGACTATGGCTACACCTTC

J gene: TRBJ2-7
clone size: -
D gene: -
V gene: TRBV15
CDR3 protein: CATSRDRSSSYEQYF
CDR3 DNA: TGTGCCACCAGCCGCGACAGGAGTTCGTCCTACGAGCAGTACTTC

J gene: TRBJ1-1
clone size: -
D gene: -
V gene: TRBV10-3
CDR3 protein: CAITTEGVPEAFF
CDR3 DNA: TGTGCCATCACCACCGAGGGCGTCCCTGAAGCTTTCTTT

J gene: TRBJ1-2
clone size: -
D gene: -
V gene: TRBV25-1
CDR3 protein: CASSEIGEGDGYTF
CDR3 DNA: TGTGCCAGCAGTGAAATTGGAGAGGGTGATGGCTACACCTTC

J gene: TRBJ1-5
clone size: -
D gene: -
V gene: TRBV18
CDR3 protein: CASSPSAGTRNQPQHF
CDR3 DNA: TGTGCCAGCTCACCAAGCGCGGGGACCCGCAATCAGCCCCAGCATTTT

J gene: TRBJ1-1
clone size: -
D gene: TRBD1
V gene: TRBV18
CDR3 protein: CASSLLRTGKEAFF
CDR3 DNA: TGTGCCAGCTCACTTCTCCGGACAGGGAAAGAAGCTTTCTTT

J gene: TRBJ2-6
clone size: -
D gene: -
V gene: TRBV7-2
CDR3 protein: CASSSGVNSGANVLTF
CDR3 DNA: TGTGCCAGCAGCTCCGGGGTGAACTCTGGGGCCAACGTCCTGACTTTC

J gene: TRBJ1-1
clone size: -
D gene: -
V gene: TRBV11-2
CDR3 protein: CASSTAPRVNTEAFF
CDR3 DNA: TGTGCCAGCAGCACGGCTCCGAGGGTGAACACTGAAGCTTTCTTT

J gene: TRBJ1-1
clone size: -
D gene: -
V gene: TRBV7-3
CDR3 protein: CASNVIGGFNMNTEAFF
CDR3 DNA: TGTGCCAGCAACGTTATAGGGGGTTTCAACATGAACACTGAAGCTTTCTTT

J gene: TRBJ1-2
clone size: -
D gene: -
V gene: TRBV7-9
CDR3 protein: CASSLANQGQDGYTF
CDR3 DNA: TGTGCCAGCAGCTTAGCTAACCAGGGCCAGGATGGCTACACCTTC

J gene: TRBJ1-2
clone size: -
D gene: -
V gene: TRBV5-1
CDR3 protein: CASSLFSQGYGYTF
CDR3 DNA: TGCGCCAGCAGCTTGTTCAGCCAGGGGTATGGCTACACCTTC

J gene: TRBJ1-3
clone size: -
D gene: TRBD1
V gene: TRBV10-3
CDR3 protein: CAISLDPGTGGWGSGNTIYF
CDR3 DNA: TGTGCCATCAGTCTCGACCCCGGGACAGGGGGCTGGGGCTCTGGAAACACCATATATTTT

J gene: TRBJ2-5
clone size: once
D gene: -
V gene: TRBV6-2/TRBV6-3
CDR3 protein: CASSYGRRETQYF
CDR3 DNA: TGTGCCAGCAGTTACGGGCGACGAGAGACCCAGTACTTC

J gene: TRBJ2-7
clone size: -
D gene: -
V gene: TRBV6-6
CDR3 protein: CASSYRSGEYEQYF
CDR3 DNA: TGTGCCAGCAGTTATCGGTCCGGGGAGTACGAGCAGTACTTC

J gene: TRBJ1-1
clone size: -
D gene: -
V gene: TRBV2
CDR3 protein: CASRRDPGVNTEAFF
CDR3 DNA: TGTGCCAGCAGGAGGGACCCAGGGGTGAACACTGAAGCTTTCTTT

J gene: TRBJ2-1
clone size: -
D gene: -
V gene: TRBV15
CDR3 protein: CATSVHYNEQFF
CDR3 DNA: TGTGCCACCAGCGTCCACTACAATGAGCAGTTCTTC

J gene: TRBJ1-2
clone size: -
D gene: TRBD1
V gene: TRBV10-2
CDR3 protein: CASRGTVGTGSPSYGYTF
CDR3 DNA: TGCGCCAGCAGGGGAACCGTTGGGACAGGGTCACCTTCCTATGGCTACACCTTC

J gene: TRBJ2-7
clone size: -
D gene: TRBD2
V gene: TRBV4-2
CDR3 protein: CASSQDGTSGDYEQYF
CDR3 DNA: TGTGCCAGCAGCCAAGATGGGACTAGCGGAGATTACGAGCAGTACTTC

J gene: TRBJ1-2
clone size: -
D gene: TRBD1
V gene: TRBV15
CDR3 protein: CATGRQGAPVYGYTF
CDR3 DNA: TGTGCCACCGGGCGGCAGGGGGCTCCCGTCTATGGCTACACCTTC

J gene: TRBJ1-2
clone size: -
D gene: TRBD1
V gene: TRBV4-2
CDR3 protein: CASSQVRQGAFNYGYTF
CDR3 DNA: TGTGCCAGCAGCCAAGTTAGGCAGGGGGCTTTTAACTATGGCTACACCTTC

J gene: TRBJ1-3
clone size: -
D gene: -
V gene: TRBV21-1
CDR3 protein: CASSKVCRAKGNTIYF
CDR3 DNA: TGTGCCAGCAGCAAAGTCTGCAGGGCGAAAGGAAACACCATATATTTT

J gene: TRBJ2-5
clone size: -
D gene: -
V gene: TRBV6-5
CDR3 protein: CASTGPGRETQYF
CDR3 DNA: TGTGCCAGCACGGGTCCCGGTCGGGAGACCCAGTACTTC

J gene: TRBJ2-2
clone size: -
D gene: -
V gene: TRBV5-1
CDR3 protein: CASANSGRELFF
CDR3 DNA: TGCGCCAGCGCGAATAGTGGTAGGGAGCTGTTTTTT

J gene: TRBJ2-7
clone size: -
D gene: -
V gene: TRBV7-2
CDR3 protein: CASSLGAQPYEQYF
CDR3 DNA: TGTGCCAGCAGCTTAGGGGCTCAACCCTACGAGCAGTACTTC

J gene: TRBJ1-2
clone size: -
D gene: -
V gene: TRBV3-1/TRBV3-2
CDR3 protein: CASTTGAGNYGYTF
CDR3 DNA: TGTGCCAGCACCACCGGAGCAGGGAACTATGGCTACACCTTC

J gene: TRBJ1-2
clone size: once
D gene: -
V gene: TRBV12-3/TRBV12-4
CDR3 protein: CASSPTASPGYTF
CDR3 DNA: TGTGCCAGCAGCCCAACCGCGTCGCCTGGCTACACCTTC

J gene: TRBJ2-3
clone size: -
D gene: -
V gene: TRBV5-1
CDR3 protein: CASSLESLRGTQYF
CDR3 DNA: TGCGCCAGCAGCTTGGAGAGCCTCAGGGGTACGCAGTATTTT

J gene: TRBJ2-3
clone size: -
D gene: TRBD2
V gene: TRBV6-5
CDR3 protein: CASSRGGRTDTQYF
CDR3 DNA: TGTGCCAGCAGTCGCGGGGGTCGCACAGATACGCAGTATTTT

J gene: TRBJ1-1
clone size: -
D gene: TRBD1
V gene: TRBV4-3
CDR3 protein: CASSQGQANTEAFF
CDR3 DNA: TGCGCCAGCAGCCAGGGACAGGCAAACACTGAAGCTTTCTTT

J gene: TRBJ2-4
clone size: -
D gene: TRBD2
V gene: TRBV15
CDR3 protein: CATSRGGTALAKNIQYF
CDR3 DNA: TGTGCCACCAGCAGGGGAGGGACTGCGCTAGCCAAAAACATTCAGTACTTC

J gene: TRBJ1-1
clone size: -
D gene: -
V gene: TRBV4-3
CDR3 protein: CASSGQWNTEAFF
CDR3 DNA: TGCGCCAGCAGCGGACAGTGGAACACTGAAGCTTTCTTT

J gene: TRBJ1-2
clone size: few
D gene: -
V gene: TRBV5-4
CDR3 protein: CASSRRGSNYGYTF
CDR3 DNA: TGTGCCAGCAGCCGAAGGGGGTCCAACTATGGCTACACCTTC

J gene: TRBJ2-7
clone size: -
D gene: TRBD2
V gene: TRBV27
CDR3 protein: CASSLGGRIIYEQYF
CDR3 DNA: TGTGCCAGCAGCCTCGGGGGGAGGATAATCTACGAGCAGTACTTC

J gene: TRBJ2-7
clone size: -
D gene: TRBD1
V gene: TRBV7-2
CDR3 protein: CASSLGDRGYEQYF
CDR3 DNA: TGTGCCAGCAGCTTAGGAGACAGGGGCTACGAGCAGTACTTC

J gene: TRBJ2-5
clone size: -
D gene: TRBD2
V gene: TRBV6-5
CDR3 protein: CASRAGSGGEETQYF
CDR3 DNA: TGTGCCAGCAGAGCTGGCAGCGGGGGAGAAGAGACCCAGTACTTC

J gene: TRBJ1-1
clone size: -
D gene: -
V gene: TRBV5-1
CDR3 protein: CASSPHAGSNTEAFF
CDR3 DNA: TGCGCCAGCAGCCCGCACGCGGGTTCGAACACTGAAGCTTTCTTT

J gene: TRBJ2-5
clone size: -
D gene: TRBD1
V gene: TRBV29-1
CDR3 protein: CSVEGTESLPWETQYF
CDR3 DNA: TGCAGCGTTGAGGGGACAGAGTCCTTACCTTGGGAGACCCAGTACTTC

J gene: TRBJ1-2
clone size: -
D gene: -
V gene: TRBV7-8
CDR3 protein: CASSSPTGSNYGYTF
CDR3 DNA: TGTGCCAGCAGCTCCCCGACAGGATCTAACTATGGCTACACCTTC

J gene: TRBJ1-2
clone size: -
D gene: TRBD1
V gene: TRBV4-1
CDR3 protein: CASSQADREPYGYTF
CDR3 DNA: TGCGCCAGCAGCCAGGCGGACAGGGAGCCCTATGGCTACACCTTC

J gene: TRBJ1-2
clone size: -
D gene: TRBD1
V gene: TRBV7-2
CDR3 protein: CASSLDRGRDYGYTF
CDR3 DNA: TGTGCCAGCAGCCTTGACAGGGGTAGAGACTATGGCTACACCTTC

J gene: TRBJ2-2
clone size: few
D gene: -
V gene: TRBV2
CDR3 protein: CASKEGSRAGELFF
CDR3 DNA: TGTGCCAGCAAGGAGGGCAGCCGGGCCGGGGAGCTGTTTTTT

J gene: TRBJ1-1
clone size: -
D gene: TRBD1
V gene: TRBV14
CDR3 protein: CASSQVYRGLDEAFF
CDR3 DNA: TGTGCCAGCAGCCAAGTTTACAGGGGGCTTGATGAAGCTTTCTTT

J gene: TRBJ2-1
clone size: -
D gene: TRBD1
V gene: TRBV14
CDR3 protein: CASSPTGGDEQFF
CDR3 DNA: TGTGCCAGCAGCCCGACAGGGGGCGATGAGCAGTTCTTC

J gene: TRBJ2-3
clone size: -
D gene: -
V gene: TRBV7-7
CDR3 protein: CASSSGATAPGTDTQYF
CDR3 DNA: TGTGCTAGCAGCTCTGGGGCGACAGCACCAGGCACAGATACGCAGTATTTT